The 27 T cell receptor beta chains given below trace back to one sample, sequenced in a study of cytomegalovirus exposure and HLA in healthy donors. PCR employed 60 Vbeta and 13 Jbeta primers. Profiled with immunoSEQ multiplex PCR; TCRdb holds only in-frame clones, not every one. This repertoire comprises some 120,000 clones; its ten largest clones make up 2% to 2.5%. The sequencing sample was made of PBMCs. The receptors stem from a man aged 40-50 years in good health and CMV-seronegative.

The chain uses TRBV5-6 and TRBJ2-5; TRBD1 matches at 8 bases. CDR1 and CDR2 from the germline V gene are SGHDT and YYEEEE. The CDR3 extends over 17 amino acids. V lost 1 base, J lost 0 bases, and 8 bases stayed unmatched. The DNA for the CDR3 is TGTGCCAGCAGCTTGCAGAGGACAGGGACGTACCAAGAGACCCAGTACTTC. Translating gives CASSLQRTGTYQETQYF. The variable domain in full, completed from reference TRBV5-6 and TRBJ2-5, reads DAGVTQSPTHLIKTRGQQVTLRCSPKSGHDTVSWYQQALGQGPQFIFQYYEEEERQRGNFPDRFSGHQFPNYSSELNVNALLLGDSALYLCASSLQRTGTYQETQYFGPGTRLLVL.

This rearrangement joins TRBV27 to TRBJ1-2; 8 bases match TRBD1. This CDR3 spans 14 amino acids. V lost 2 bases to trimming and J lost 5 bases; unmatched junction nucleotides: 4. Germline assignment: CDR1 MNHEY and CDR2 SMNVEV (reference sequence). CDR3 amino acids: CASSLRGTGYGYTF. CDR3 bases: TGTGCCAGCAGTTTACGGGGGACAGGATATGGCTACACCTTC.

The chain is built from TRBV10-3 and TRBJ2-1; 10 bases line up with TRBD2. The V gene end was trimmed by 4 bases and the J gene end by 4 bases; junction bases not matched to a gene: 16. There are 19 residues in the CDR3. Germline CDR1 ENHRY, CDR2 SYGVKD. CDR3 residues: CAISGSLAGALSRYNEQFF. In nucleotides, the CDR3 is TGTGCCATCAGTGGTTCGCTAGCGGGAGCCCTTTCCCGTTACAATGAGCAGTTCTTC.

CDR3 nucleotide sequence: TGTGCCAGCAGGCCTCCGTTCCGGTCCGGCTCCTACAATGAGCAGTTCTTC. Residues: CASRPPFRSGSYNEQFF. The chain employs TRBV7-8 and TRBJ2-1; D not resolved. Trimming removed 6 bases at V and 0 bases at J, with 18 bases between. The CDR3 is made up of 17 amino acids. Germline V lookup: CDR1 SGHVS, CDR2 FQNEAQ.

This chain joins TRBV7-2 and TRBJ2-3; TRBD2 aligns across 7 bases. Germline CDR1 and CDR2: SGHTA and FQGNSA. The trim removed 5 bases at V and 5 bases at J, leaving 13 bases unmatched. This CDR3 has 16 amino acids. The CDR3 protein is CASSRRASGLGDTQYF. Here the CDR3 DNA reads TGTGCCAGCAGCCGCCGGGCTAGCGGCCTTGGAGATACGCAGTATTTT.

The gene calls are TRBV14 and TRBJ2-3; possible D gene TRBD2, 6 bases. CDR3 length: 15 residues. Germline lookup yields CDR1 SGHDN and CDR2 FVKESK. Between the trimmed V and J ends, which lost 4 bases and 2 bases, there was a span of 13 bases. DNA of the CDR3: TGTGCCAGCAGCCTCCGGGACTGGACCACAGATACGCAGTATTTT. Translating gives CASSLRDWTTDTQYF.

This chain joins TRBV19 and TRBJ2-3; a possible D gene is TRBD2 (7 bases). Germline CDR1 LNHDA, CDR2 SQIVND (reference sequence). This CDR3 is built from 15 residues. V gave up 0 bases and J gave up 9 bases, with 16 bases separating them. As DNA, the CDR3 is TGTGCCAGTAGTATAGATCTTTTGGGGGGGCAGACGCAGTATTTT. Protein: CASSIDLLGGQTQYF.

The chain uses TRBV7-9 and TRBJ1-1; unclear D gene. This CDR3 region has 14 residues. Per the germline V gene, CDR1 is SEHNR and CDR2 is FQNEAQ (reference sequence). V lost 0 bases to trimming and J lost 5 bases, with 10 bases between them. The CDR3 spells CASSLAGEGTEAFF. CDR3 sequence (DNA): TGTGCCAGCAGCTTAGCAGGAGAGGGAACTGAAGCTTTCTTT. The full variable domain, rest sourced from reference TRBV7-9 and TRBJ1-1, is DTGVSQNPRHKITKRGQNVTFRCDPISEHNRLYWYRQTLGQGPEFLTYFQNEAQLEKSRLLSDRFSAERPKGSFSTLEIQRTEQGDSAMYLCASSLAGEGTEAFFGQGTRLTVV.

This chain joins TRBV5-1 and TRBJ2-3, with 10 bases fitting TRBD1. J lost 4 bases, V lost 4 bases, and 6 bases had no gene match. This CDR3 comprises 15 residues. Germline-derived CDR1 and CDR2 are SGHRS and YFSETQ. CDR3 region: CASSRRDRGADTQYF. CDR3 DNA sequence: TGCGCCAGCAGCCGAAGGGACAGGGGTGCAGATACGCAGTATTTT.

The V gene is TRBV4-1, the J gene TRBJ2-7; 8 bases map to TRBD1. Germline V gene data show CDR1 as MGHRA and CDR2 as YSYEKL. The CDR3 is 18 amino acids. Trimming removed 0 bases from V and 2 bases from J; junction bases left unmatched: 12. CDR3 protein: CASSQDTLGQGPTYEQYF. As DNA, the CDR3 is TGCGCCAGCAGCCAAGATACTCTAGGACAGGGACCCACCTACGAGCAGTACTTC.

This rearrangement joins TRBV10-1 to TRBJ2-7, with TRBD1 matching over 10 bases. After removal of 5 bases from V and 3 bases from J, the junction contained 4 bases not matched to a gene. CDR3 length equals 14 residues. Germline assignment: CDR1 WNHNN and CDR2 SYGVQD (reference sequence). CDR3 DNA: TGCGCCAGCAGTAGGACAGGGGGAAGCTACGAGCAGTACTTC. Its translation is CASSRTGGSYEQYF.

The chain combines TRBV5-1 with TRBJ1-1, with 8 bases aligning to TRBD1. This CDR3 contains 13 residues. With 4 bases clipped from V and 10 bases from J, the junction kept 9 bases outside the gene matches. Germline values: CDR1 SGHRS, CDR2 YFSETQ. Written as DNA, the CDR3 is TGCGCCAGCAGCCCTCAGGGGGCAGGCGGAGCTTTCTTT. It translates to CASSPQGAGGAFF.

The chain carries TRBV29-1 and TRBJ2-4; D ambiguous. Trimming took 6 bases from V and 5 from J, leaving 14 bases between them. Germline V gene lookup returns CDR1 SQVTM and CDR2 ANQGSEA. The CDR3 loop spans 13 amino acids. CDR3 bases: TGCAGCGTACCGATCCCTAAGCAAAACATTCAGTACTTC. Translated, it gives CSVPIPKQNIQYF. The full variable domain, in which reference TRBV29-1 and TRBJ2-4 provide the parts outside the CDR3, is SAVISQKPSRDICQRGTSLTIQCQVDSQVTMMFWYRQQPGQSLTLIATANQGSEATYESGFVIDKFPISRPNLTFSTLTVSNMSPEDSSIYLCSVPIPKQNIQYFGAGTRLSVL.

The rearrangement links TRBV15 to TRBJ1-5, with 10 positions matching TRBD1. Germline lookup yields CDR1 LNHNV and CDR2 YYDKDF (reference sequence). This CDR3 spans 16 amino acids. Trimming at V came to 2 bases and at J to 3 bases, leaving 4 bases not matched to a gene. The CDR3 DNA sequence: TGTGCCACCAGCAGACGGGACAGGGGCGCCAATCAGCCCCAGCATTTT. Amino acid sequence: CATSRRDRGANQPQHF.

The CDR3 spells CASIAPKGRGGTGELFF. The CDR3 DNA reads as TGCGCCAGCATAGCCCCGAAAGGGCGCGGGGGCACCGGGGAGCTGTTTTTT. The chain has TRBV5-1 and TRBJ2-2; TRBD2 agrees at 7 bases. This CDR3 comprises 17 residues. Trimming removed 6 bases from V and 4 bases from J; junction bases left unmatched: 15. Looked up from germline, CDR1 is SGHRS and CDR2 is YFSETQ. Variable domain in full (rest from reference TRBV5-1 and TRBJ2-2): KAGVTQTPRYLIKTRGQQVTLSCSPISGHRSVSWYQQTPGQGLQFLFEYFSETQRNKGNFPGRFSGRQFSNSRSEMNVSTLELGDSALYLCASIAPKGRGGTGELFFGEGSRLTVL.

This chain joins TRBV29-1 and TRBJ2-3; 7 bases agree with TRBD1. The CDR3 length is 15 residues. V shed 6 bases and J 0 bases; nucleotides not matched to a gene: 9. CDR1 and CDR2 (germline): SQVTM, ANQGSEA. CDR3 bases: TGCAGCGTCATTGGACAGGCAACTAGCACAGATACGCAGTATTTT. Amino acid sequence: CSVIGQATSTDTQYF.

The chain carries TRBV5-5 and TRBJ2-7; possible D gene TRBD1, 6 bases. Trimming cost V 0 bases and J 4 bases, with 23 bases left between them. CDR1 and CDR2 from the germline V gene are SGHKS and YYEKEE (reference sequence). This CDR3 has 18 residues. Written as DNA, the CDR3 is TGTGCCAGCAGCTTGGCCTTCTTCGTACAGGGAAGAGGTTACGAGCAGTACTTC. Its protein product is CASSLAFFVQGRGYEQYF.

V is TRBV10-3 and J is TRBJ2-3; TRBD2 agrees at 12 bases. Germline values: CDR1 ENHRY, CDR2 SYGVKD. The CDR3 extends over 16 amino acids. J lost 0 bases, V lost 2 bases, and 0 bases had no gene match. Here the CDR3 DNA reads TGTGCCATCAGTGAGGGGACTAGCGGGAGCACAGATACGCAGTATTTT. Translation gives CAISEGTSGSTDTQYF.

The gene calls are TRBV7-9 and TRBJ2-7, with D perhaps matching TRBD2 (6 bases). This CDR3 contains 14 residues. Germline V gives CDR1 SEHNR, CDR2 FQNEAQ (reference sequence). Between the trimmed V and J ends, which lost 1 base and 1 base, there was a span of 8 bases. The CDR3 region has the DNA TGTGCCAGCAGCTTAGGACTAGGGTCCTACGAGCAGTACTTC. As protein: CASSLGLGSYEQYF.

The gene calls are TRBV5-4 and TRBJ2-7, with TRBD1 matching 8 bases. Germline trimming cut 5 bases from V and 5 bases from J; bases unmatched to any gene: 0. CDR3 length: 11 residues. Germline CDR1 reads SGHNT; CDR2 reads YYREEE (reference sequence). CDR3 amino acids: CASRQGDEQYF. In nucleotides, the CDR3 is TGTGCCAGCAGACAGGGGGACGAGCAGTACTTC.

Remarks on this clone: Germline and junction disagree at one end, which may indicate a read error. CDR3 sequence reads: CASSPGRTDTQYF. DNA for the CDR3: TGTGCTAGCAGCCCCGGTCGGACAGATACGCAGTATTTT. The chain carries TRBV7-7 and TRBJ2-3; D is ambiguous. Germline CDR1 SSHAT, CDR2 FNYEAQ (reference sequence). CDR3 length: 13 amino acids. Full variable domain (missing parts from reference TRBV7-7 and TRBJ2-3): GAGVSQSPRYKVTKRGQDVTLRCDPISSHATLYWYQQALGQGPEFLTYFNYEAQPDKSGLPSDRFSAERPEGSISTLTIQRTEQRDSAMYRCASSPGRTDTQYFGPGTRLTVL.

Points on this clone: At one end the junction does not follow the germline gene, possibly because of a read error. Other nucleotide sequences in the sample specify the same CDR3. CDR3 loop: CASSFSGAGNQPQHF. The CDR3 DNA follows: TGTGCCAGCAGCTTTTCAGGGGCAGGCAATCAGCCCCAGCACTTT. V is TRBV7-9 and J is TRBJ1-5, with D perhaps TRBD1 (6 bases). The CDR3 runs 15 residues. Germline-derived CDR1 and CDR2 are SEHNR and FQNEAQ (reference sequence).

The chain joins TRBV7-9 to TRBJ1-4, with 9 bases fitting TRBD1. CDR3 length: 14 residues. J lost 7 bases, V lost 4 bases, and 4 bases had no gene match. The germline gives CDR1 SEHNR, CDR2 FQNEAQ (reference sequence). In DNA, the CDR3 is TGTGCCAGCAGCTCACAGGGGGCTCTTGAAAAACTGTTTTTT. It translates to CASSSQGALEKLFF.

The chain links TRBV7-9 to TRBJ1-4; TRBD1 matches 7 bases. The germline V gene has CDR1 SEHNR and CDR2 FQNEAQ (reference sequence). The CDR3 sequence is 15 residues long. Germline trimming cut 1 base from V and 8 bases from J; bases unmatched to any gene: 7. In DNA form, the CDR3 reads TGTGCCAGCAGCTTAGGCGGCAGGGGGAAGGAAAAACTGTTTTTT. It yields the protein CASSLGGRGKEKLFF. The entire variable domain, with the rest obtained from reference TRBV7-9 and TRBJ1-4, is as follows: DTGVSQNPRHKITKRGQNVTFRCDPISEHNRLYWYRQTLGQGPEFLTYFQNEAQLEKSRLLSDRFSAERPKGSFSTLEIQRTEQGDSAMYLCASSLGGRGKEKLFFGSGTQLSVL.

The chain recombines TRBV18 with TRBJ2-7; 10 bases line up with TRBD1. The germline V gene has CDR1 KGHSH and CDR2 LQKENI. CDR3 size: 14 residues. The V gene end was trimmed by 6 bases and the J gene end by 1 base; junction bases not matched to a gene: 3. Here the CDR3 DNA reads TGTGCCAGCTCCCCGGGACAGGGGTCCTACGAGCAGTACTTC. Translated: CASSPGQGSYEQYF.

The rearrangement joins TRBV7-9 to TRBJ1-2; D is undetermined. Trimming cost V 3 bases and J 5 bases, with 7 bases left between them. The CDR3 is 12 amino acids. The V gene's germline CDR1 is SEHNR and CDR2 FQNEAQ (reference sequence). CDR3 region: CASSFNVYGYTF. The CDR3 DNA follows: TGTGCCAGCAGCTTTAATGTTTATGGCTACACCTTC.

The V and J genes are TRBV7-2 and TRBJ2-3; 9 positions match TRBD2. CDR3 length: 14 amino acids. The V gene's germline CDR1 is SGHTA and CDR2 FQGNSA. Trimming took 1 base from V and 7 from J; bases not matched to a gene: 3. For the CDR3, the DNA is TGTGCCAGCAGCTTAGGACTAGCGGAGTATACGCAGTATTTT. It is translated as CASSLGLAEYTQYF.